This paragraph reports one T cell receptor (beta chain). Original data processing: Amplification of reference gene primers was used by the study to estimate nucleated cell counts. Assay: immunoSEQ multiplex PCR; the TCRdb copy retains only in-frame clones and omits some. V and J calls and clone size are as listed in that table; D and trimming were resolved from the DNA. The sample lists 130,000 to 150,000 clones, approximately 80% occurring once. The record originates from a study of blood T cell repertoires in COVID-19. Overall study context: Acute and convalescent COVID-19 samples came from the United States, Italy and Spain. Sample material is recorded as cDNA or gDNA derived from T cells, B-cell-depleted T cells, or PBMCs.

Source material: peripheral blood. The source of this sequence is a human donor in a cohort sampled during active COVID-19.

The CDR3 spells CASSFRGPTDTQYF. DNA for the CDR3: TGTGCCAGCAGCTTCAGGGGACCCACAGATACGCAGTATTTT. The V gene is TRBV5-4, the J gene TRBJ2-3; perhaps TRBD1 as D (6 bases). The CDR3 spans 14 residues. Deletions cut 2 bases from V and 2 bases from J, with 9 bases between. Looked up from germline, CDR1 is SGHNT and CDR2 is YYREEE (reference sequence).